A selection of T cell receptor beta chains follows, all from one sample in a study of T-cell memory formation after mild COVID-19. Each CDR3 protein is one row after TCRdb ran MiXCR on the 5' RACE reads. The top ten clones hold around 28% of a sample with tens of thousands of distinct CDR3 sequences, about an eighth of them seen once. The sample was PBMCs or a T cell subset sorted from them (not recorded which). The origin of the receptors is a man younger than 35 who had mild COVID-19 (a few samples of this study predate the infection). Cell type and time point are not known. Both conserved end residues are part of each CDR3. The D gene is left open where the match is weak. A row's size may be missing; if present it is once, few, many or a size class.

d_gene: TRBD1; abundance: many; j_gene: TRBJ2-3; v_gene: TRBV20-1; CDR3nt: TGCAGTGCCCACTCCGGGACAGGGCGTTCAGATACGCAGTATTTT; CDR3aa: CSAHSGTGRSDTQYF
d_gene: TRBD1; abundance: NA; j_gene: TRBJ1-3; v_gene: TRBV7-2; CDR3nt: TGTGCCAGCAGCCCCAACCGACAGGGGGGAAACACCATATATTTT; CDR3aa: CASSPNRQGGNTIYF
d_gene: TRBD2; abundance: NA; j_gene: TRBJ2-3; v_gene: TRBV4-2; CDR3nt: TGTGCCAGCAGCCCGCGGGAGCGGGGGGCTAGCACAGATACGCAGTATTTT; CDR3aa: CASSPRERGASTDTQYF
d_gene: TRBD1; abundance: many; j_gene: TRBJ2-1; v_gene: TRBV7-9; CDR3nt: TGTGCCAGCAGCCCACCCCCCACGACAGGGTCCCTTCACAATGAGCAGTTCTTC; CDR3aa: CASSPPPTTGSLHNEQFF
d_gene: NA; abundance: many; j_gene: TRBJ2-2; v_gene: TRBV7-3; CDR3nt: TGTGCCAGCAGCTTAGGGCAGGTCACGAACACCGGGGAGCTGTTTTTT; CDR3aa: CASSLGQVTNTGELFF
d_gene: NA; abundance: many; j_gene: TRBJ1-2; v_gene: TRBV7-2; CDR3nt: TGTGCCAGCAGCTTAGATAGGAACCGCGCTAACTATGGCTACACCTTC; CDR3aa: CASSLDRNRANYGYTF
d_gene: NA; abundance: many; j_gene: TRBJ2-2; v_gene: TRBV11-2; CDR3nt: TGTGCCAGCAGCTTACGGCACGGGGAGCTGTTTTTT; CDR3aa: CASSLRHGELFF
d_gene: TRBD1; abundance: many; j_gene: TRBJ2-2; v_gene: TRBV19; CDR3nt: TGTGCCAGTAGTATTGGGACAGGGGTCTTAACCCGGGAGCTGTTTTTT; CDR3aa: CASSIGTGVLTRELFF
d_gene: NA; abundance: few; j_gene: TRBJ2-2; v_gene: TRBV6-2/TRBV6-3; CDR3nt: TGTGCCAGCAACGGGGCTGACACCGGGGAGCTGTTTTTT; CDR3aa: CASNGADTGELFF
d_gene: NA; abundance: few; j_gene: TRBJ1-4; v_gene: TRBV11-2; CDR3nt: TGTGCCAGCAGCCCTAGGCAGTGGAATGAAAAACTGTTTTTT; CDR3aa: CASSPRQWNEKLFF
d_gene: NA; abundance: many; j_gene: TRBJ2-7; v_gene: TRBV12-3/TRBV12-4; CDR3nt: TGTGCCAGCAGTACAGGGTGGAACTACGAGCAGTACTTC; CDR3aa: CASSTGWNYEQYF
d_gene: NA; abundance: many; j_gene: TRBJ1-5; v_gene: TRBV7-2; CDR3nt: TGTGCCAGCAGGAAACAGGAGAATCAGCCCCAGCATTTT; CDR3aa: CASRKQENQPQHF
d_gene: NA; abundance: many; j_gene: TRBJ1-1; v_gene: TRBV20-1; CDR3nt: TGCAGTGCTGAGGGGTACACTGAAGCTTTCTTT; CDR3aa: CSAEGYTEAFF
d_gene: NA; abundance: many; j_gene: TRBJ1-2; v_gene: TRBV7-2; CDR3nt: TGTGCCAGCAGCTCTACAGGAGGCACCAACTATGGCTACACCTTC; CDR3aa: CASSSTGGTNYGYTF
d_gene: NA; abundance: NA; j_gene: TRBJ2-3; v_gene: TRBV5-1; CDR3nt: TGCGCCAGCAGCAGCCGGAAAGGAACAGATACGCAGTATTTT; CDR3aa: CASSSRKGTDTQYF
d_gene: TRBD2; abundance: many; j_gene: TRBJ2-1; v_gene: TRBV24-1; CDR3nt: TGTGCCACCAGTGACAATAGCGGGGGCGCCTACAATGAGCAGTTCTTC; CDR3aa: CATSDNSGGAYNEQFF
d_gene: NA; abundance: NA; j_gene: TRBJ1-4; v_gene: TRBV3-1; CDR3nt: TGTGCCAGCAGCTCAGACGGGACATCTAATGAAAAACTGTTTTTT; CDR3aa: CASSSDGTSNEKLFF
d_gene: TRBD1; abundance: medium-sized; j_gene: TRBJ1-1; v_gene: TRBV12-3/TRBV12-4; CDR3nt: TGTGCCAGCACCAGGCCCGGACAGGGTGAAAATGAAGCTTTCTTT; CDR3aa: CASTRPGQGENEAFF
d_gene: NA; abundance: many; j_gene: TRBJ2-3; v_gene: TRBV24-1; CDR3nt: TGTGCCACCAGAGGCGCGCAGGGCACAGATACGCAGTATTTT; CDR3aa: CATRGAQGTDTQYF
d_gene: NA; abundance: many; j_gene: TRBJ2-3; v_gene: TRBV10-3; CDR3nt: TGTGCCATCAGTCTAGGGGGGCTGGCAGATACGCAGTATTTT; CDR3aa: CAISLGGLADTQYF
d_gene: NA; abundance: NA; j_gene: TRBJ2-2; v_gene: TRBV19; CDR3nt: TGTGCCAGTAGTTTTAGGGCTCAGAACACCGGGGAGCTGTTTTTT; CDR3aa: CASSFRAQNTGELFF
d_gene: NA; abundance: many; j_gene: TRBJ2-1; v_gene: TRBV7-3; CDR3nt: TGTGCCAGCAGCCCCGGGACATTTTACAATGAGCAGTTCTTC; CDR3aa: CASSPGTFYNEQFF
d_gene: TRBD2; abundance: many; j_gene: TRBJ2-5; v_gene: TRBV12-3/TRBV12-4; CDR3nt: TGTGCCAGCAGTTTAGCGGGGACTAGCGTACACCAAGAGACCCAGTACTTC; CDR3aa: CASSLAGTSVHQETQYF
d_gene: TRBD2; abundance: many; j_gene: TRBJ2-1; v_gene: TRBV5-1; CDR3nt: TGCGCCAGCAGCCGGGTGGTAGCGGGGGGGCCAAATGAGCAGTTCTTC; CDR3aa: CASSRVVAGGPNEQFF
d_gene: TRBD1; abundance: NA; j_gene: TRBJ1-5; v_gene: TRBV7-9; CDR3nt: TGTGCCAGCAGCTATGTTACCACAGGGGGCAATCAGCCCCAGCATTTT; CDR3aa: CASSYVTTGGNQPQHF
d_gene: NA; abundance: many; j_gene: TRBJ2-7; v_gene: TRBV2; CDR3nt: TGTGCCAGCACTCAGGGGGGACACCTATACGAGCAGTACTTC; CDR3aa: CASTQGGHLYEQYF
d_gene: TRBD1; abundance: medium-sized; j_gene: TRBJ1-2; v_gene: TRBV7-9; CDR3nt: TGTGCCAGCAGCGACGGACAGGGGGCTGATGGCTACACCTTC; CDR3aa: CASSDGQGADGYTF
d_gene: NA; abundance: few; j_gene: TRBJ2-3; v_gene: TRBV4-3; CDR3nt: TGCGCCAGCAGCCAAGACCGGCAGGCCACGCAGTATTTT; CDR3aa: CASSQDRQATQYF
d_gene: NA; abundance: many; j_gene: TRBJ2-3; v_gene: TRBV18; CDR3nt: TGTGCCAGCTCACCACCTTCCACCACAGATACGCAGTATTTT; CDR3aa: CASSPPSTTDTQYF
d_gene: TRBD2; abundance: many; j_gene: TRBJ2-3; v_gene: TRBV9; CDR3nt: TGTGCCAGCAGCTTATGGCCAAGCGGGGGGGCAGATACGCAGTATTTT; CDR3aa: CASSLWPSGGADTQYF
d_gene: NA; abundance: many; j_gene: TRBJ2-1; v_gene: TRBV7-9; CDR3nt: TGTGCCAGCAGCTTCTGGGAGCTAGCCTACAATGAGCAGTTCTTC; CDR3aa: CASSFWELAYNEQFF
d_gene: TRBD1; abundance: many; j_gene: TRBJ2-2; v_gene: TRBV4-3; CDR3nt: TGCGCCAGCAGCCAAGGGACAGGTCCCACCGGGGAGCTGTTTTTT; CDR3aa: CASSQGTGPTGELFF
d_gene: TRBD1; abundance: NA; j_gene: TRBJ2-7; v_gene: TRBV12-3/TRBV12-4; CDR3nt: TGTGCCAGCAGTTTCTACAGGGGGCCGACGGGGGACGAGCAGTACTTC; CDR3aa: CASSFYRGPTGDEQYF
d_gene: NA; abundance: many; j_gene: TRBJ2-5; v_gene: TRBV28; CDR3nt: TGTGCCAGCACCTCTATCTCTACGGCGGAAGAGACCCAGTACTTC; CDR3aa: CASTSISTAEETQYF
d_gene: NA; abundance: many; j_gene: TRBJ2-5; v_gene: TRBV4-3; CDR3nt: TGCGCCAGCAGCCAAGATGGTCGGGGCAGGGAGGAGACCCAGTACTTC; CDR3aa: CASSQDGRGREETQYF
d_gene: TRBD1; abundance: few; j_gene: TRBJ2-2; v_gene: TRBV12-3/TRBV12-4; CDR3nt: TGTGCCAGCAGTTCCACCCCAGGGGGTTTACTGATCGCGAACACCGGGGAGCTGTTTTTT; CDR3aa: CASSSTPGGLLIANTGELFF
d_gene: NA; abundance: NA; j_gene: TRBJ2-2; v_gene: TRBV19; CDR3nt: TGTGCCGTCGTGGCGGGACACACCGGGGAGCTGTTTTTT; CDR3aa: CAVVAGHTGELFF
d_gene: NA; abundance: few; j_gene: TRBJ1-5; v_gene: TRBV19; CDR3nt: TGTGCCAGTAGTATGGACGGTAATAGCAATCAGCCCCAGCATTTT; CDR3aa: CASSMDGNSNQPQHF
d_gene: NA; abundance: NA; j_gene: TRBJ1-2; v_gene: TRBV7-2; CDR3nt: TGTGCCAGCAGCTCCACCCAGGGCTACACCTTC; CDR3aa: CASSSTQGYTF
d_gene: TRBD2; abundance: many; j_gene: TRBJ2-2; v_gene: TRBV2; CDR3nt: TGTGCCAGCACCCTGACTAGCGGAAACACCGGGGAGCTGTTTTTT; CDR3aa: CASTLTSGNTGELFF
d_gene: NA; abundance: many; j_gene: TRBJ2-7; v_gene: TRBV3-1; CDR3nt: TGTGCCAGCAGCCAAGATTCGGGCCGCCAGCAGTACTTC; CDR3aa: CASSQDSGRQQYF
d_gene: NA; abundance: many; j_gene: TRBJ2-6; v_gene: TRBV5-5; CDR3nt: TGTGCCAGCAGCTTGGTCGGTTCCCTACACGGGGCCAACGTCCTGACTTTC; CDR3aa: CASSLVGSLHGANVLTF
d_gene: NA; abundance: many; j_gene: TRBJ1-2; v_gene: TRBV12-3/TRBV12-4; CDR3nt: TGTGCCAGCACCAGTCAGGGTTTGGGCTATGGCTACACCTTC; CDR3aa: CASTSQGLGYGYTF
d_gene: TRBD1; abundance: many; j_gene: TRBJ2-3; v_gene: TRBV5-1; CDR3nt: TGCGCCAGCAGCTTGGGACAGGGTGAGACAGATACGCAGTATTTT; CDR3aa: CASSLGQGETDTQYF
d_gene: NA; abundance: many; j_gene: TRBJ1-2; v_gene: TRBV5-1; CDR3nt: TGCGCCAGCAGCCCGGACGGTCCCCCGCTCTATGGCTACACCTTC; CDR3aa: CASSPDGPPLYGYTF
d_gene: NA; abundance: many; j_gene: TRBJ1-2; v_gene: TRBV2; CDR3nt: TGTGCCAGCAGTTTGGGACGGACAAACTATGGCTACACCTTC; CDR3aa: CASSLGRTNYGYTF
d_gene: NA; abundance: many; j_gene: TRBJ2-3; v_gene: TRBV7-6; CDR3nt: TGTGCCAGCAGCTTAGGGACAACGAGGACAGATACGCAGTATTTT; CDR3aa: CASSLGTTRTDTQYF
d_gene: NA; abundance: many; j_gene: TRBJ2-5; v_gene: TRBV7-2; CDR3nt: TGTGCCAGCAGCTTAGGGGCTAGCCTCCAAGAGACCCAGTACTTC; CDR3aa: CASSLGASLQETQYF
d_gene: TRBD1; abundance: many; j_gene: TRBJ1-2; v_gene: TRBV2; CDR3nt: TGTGCCAGCATGCCGGGACAGGGGGGCTATGGCTACACCTTC; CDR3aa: CASMPGQGGYGYTF
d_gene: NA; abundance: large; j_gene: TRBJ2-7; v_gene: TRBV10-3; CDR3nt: TGTGCCATCAGTGACCCGGGACTTCCTAACTACGAGCAGTACTTC; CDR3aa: CAISDPGLPNYEQYF
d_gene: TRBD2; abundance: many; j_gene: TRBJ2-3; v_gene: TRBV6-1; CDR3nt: TGTGCCAGCAGTGAATTTGCTAGCGGGGGGGCATCGGATACGCAGTATTTT; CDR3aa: CASSEFASGGASDTQYF
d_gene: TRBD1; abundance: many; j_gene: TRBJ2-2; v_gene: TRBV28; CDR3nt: TGTGCCAGCCTCCAGACAGGGGCGGCCGGGGAGCTGTTTTTT; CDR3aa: CASLQTGAAGELFF
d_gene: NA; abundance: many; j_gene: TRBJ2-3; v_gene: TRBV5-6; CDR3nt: TGTGCCAGCAGCTCCCTTGAGACGGGTCTCAACACAGATACGCAGTATTTT; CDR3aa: CASSSLETGLNTDTQYF
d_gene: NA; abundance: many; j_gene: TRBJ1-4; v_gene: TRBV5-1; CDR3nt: TGCGCCAGCAGCCTGCAAGGACGTGTCAATGAAAAACTGTTTTTT; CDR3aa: CASSLQGRVNEKLFF
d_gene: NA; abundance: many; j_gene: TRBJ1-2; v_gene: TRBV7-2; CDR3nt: TGTGCCAGCAGCGACTACCACATTCGGAACTATGGCTACACCTTC; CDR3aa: CASSDYHIRNYGYTF
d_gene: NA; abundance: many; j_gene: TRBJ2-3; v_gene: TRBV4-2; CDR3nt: TGTGCCAGCAGCCAATGGGCCGGGGCCGACTTGGATACGCAGTATTTT; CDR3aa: CASSQWAGADLDTQYF
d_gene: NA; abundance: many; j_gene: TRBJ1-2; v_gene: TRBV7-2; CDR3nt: TGTGCCAGCAGCAGGGCCGGCGGTGGCTACACCTTC; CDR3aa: CASSRAGGGYTF
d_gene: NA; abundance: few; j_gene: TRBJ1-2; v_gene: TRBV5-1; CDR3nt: TGCGCCAGCAGCTTTGGCGCAGGGCAAGGAAATGGCTACACCTTC; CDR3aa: CASSFGAGQGNGYTF